Below, 17 T cell receptor beta chains from the same sample are listed, as sequenced in a study of technical replicates of blood from a handful of donors. TCRdb's copy holds only in-frame clones and misses some; the assay was immunoSEQ multiplex PCR. This sample yields tens of thousands of clones, of which approximately 97% are seen a single time; 0.21% belongs to the top ten. The specimen was T cells isolated from PBMCs. Every receptor here comes from a human donor in good health.

The CDR3 DNA reads as TGTGCCAGCAGCTTATTAGCGGGGGGGGCAGATACGCAGTATTTT. Protein: CASSLLAGGADTQYF. This chain links TRBV7-8 with TRBJ2-3; TRBD2 matches 11 bases. The CDR3 spans 15 residues. Germline assignment: CDR1 SGHVS and CDR2 FQNEAQ. J was trimmed by 4 bases and V by 2 bases; bases with no gene match: 2.

This clone was seen just once. The chain uses TRBV27 and TRBJ2-7; 8 positions match TRBD2. Unmatched junction bases numbered 9, after V lost 8 bases and J lost 6 bases. Germline CDR1 is MNHEY and CDR2 is SMNVEV (reference sequence). The CDR3 is 13 residues long. CDR3 nucleotide sequence: TGTGCCAGCGGGTGGACTAGCCCCCGCGAGCAGTACTTC. Its translation: CASGWTSPREQYF.

The chain is built from TRBV4-1 and TRBJ1-1; D is undetermined. The CDR3 extends over 15 amino acids. CDR1 and CDR2 from the germline V gene are MGHRA and YSYEKL. V was cut by 7 bases and J by 6 bases, with 21 bases left in between. The CDR3: CASTSLVRGRAEAFF. The CDR3 DNA reads as TGCGCCAGCACCTCGTTGGTCCGGGGAAGGGCTGAAGCTTTCTTT.

The chain recombines TRBV4-1 with TRBJ1-5, with TRBD1 matching 8 bases. Germline V gene sequence: CDR1 MGHRA, CDR2 YSYEKL. This CDR3 spans 17 amino acids. Trimming cost V 4 bases and J 3 bases; bases outside gene matches: 11. CDR3 DNA: TGCGCCAGCAGCCGAGTCCCTGGACAGGGAAACAATCAGCCCCAGCATTTT. It encodes CASSRVPGQGNNQPQHF.

The gene calls are TRBV6-6 and TRBJ2-5; 16 bases are a match to TRBD2. This CDR3 region has 16 residues. Per germline, CDR1 MNHNY and CDR2 SVGAGI (reference sequence). V gave up 3 bases and J gave up 5 bases; unmatched junction bases: 3. In DNA form, the CDR3 reads TGTGCCAGCAGTTATGGGACTAGCGGGGGGGCGGAGACCCAGTACTTC. This codes for CASSYGTSGGAETQYF.

V and J are TRBV7-9 and TRBJ1-2; 10 bases match TRBD1. V lost 3 bases, J lost 4 bases, and 2 bases stayed unmatched. The CDR3 sequence is 14 residues long. Germline lookup yields CDR1 SEHNR and CDR2 FQNEAQ (reference sequence). CDR3: CASSLGQGSYGYTF. CDR3 in DNA: TGTGCCAGCAGCTTGGGACAGGGGTCCTATGGCTACACCTTC.

This chain uses TRBV28 with TRBJ1-5, with D tentatively TRBD1 (6 bases). Germline loops: CDR1 MDHEN, CDR2 SYDVKM. The CDR3 covers 14 residues. Between the trimmed V and J ends, which lost 6 bases and 3 bases, there was a span of 12 bases. The CDR3 nucleotides read TGTGCCAGCAGCCTACAGGGAAACAATCAGCCCCAGCATTTT. This translates into CASSLQGNNQPQHF.

This chain joins TRBV5-1 and TRBJ2-1; no firm D call. The CDR3 loop spans 11 amino acids. The V gene's germline CDR1 is SGHRS and CDR2 YFSETQ. The germline V and J ends were trimmed by 2 bases and 9 bases, with 6 bases remaining between them. This chain's CDR3 is CASSFPGEQFF. In nucleotides, the CDR3 is TGCGCCAGCAGCTTCCCGGGTGAGCAGTTCTTC.

The genes are TRBV19 and TRBJ1-2; possible D gene TRBD1, 6 bases. V lost 3 bases, J lost 0 bases, and 14 bases lay in between. The CDR3 runs 16 residues. Germline values: CDR1 LNHDA, CDR2 SQIVND (reference sequence). The CDR3 bases are TGTGCCAGTAGTATCTCCGGACAGAACACTAACTATGGCTACACCTTC. This sequence encodes CASSISGQNTNYGYTF.

The V and J genes are TRBV7-9 and TRBJ2-7; no clear D. V was pared by 5 bases and J by 2 bases, with 13 bases between. Germline V lookup: CDR1 SEHNR, CDR2 FQNEAQ (reference sequence). This CDR3 has 14 amino acids. Written as DNA, the CDR3 is TGTGCCAGCAGCGAGGAGAGTCTACCCTACGAGCAGTACTTC. It is translated as CASSEESLPYEQYF. Drawing the rest from reference TRBV7-9 and TRBJ2-7, the complete variable domain is DTGVSQNPRHKITKRGQNVTFRCDPISEHNRLYWYRQTLGQGPEFLTYFQNEAQLEKSRLLSDRFSAERPKGSFSTLEIQRTEQGDSAMYLCASSEESLPYEQYFGPGTRLTVT.

The gene calls are TRBV2 and TRBJ2-1; 7 bases align to TRBD2. The length of the CDR3 is 14 residues. V was pared by 5 bases and J by 9 bases, with 10 bases of the junction left unmatched. Germline values: CDR1 SNHLY, CDR2 FYNNEI. CDR3 nucleotide sequence: TGTGCCAGCAGTTTCGCCCTCACGGGGGGTGAGCAGTTCTTC. It encodes CASSFALTGGEQFF. The full variable domain, its missing parts supplied by reference TRBV2 and TRBJ2-1, is EPEVTQTPSHQVTQMGQEVILRCVPISNHLYFYWYRQILGQKVEFLVSFYNNEISEKSEIFDDQFSVERPDGSNFTLKIRSTKLEDSAMYFCASSFALTGGEQFFGPGTRLTVL.

The chain joins TRBV2 to TRBJ1-2; the D gene is possibly TRBD1 (6 bases). CDR3 length: 14 amino acids. V lost 1 base and J lost 8, with 14 bases in between. In germline, CDR1 is SNHLY, CDR2 FYNNEI. The CDR3 reads CASSEVVDSRGYTF. CDR3 bases: TGTGCCAGCAGTGAAGTCGTGGACAGTAGGGGCTACACCTTC.

V gene TRBV27 combines with J gene TRBJ2-7; D unresolved. The V gene lost 3 bases and the J gene lost 6 bases, with 6 bases spanning the gap. The CDR3 is made up of 11 amino acids. CDR1 is MNHEY and CDR2 is SMNVEV in the germline V gene (reference sequence). The CDR3 reads CASSFGFEQYF. CDR3 sequence (DNA): TGTGCCAGCAGTTTCGGTTTCGAGCAGTACTTC.

V is TRBV30 and J is TRBJ2-7, with D possibly matching TRBD1 (5 bases). Per the germline V gene, CDR1 is GTSNPN and CDR2 is SVGIG (reference sequence). The CDR3 loop spans 13 amino acids. The V gene lost 2 bases and the J gene lost 4 bases, with 12 bases spanning the gap. CDR3 sequence: CAWSQSRVYEQYF. CDR3 DNA: TGTGCCTGGAGTCAATCCAGGGTTTACGAGCAGTACTTC.

The chain has TRBV6-4 and TRBJ2-1; a possible D gene is TRBD1 (7 bases). The CDR3 consists of 16 residues. Per germline, CDR1 MRHNA and CDR2 SNTAGT. V gave up 6 bases and J gave up 4 bases, with 19 bases separating them. The CDR3 protein is CASSLQGGVSYNEQFF. The CDR3 coding sequence is TGTGCCAGCAGCCTCCAGGGGGGTGTGTCTTACAATGAGCAGTTCTTC.

The V gene is TRBV4-1, the J gene TRBJ2-7, with D possibly being TRBD2 (6 bases). CDR1 MGHRA and CDR2 YSYEKL come from the germline V gene. This CDR3 contains 14 residues. V was trimmed by 5 bases and J by 7 bases, leaving 18 bases between them. CDR3 sequence reads: CASSTRTGVGEQYF. As DNA, the CDR3 is TGCGCCAGCAGCACCAGGACGGGGGTGGGGGAGCAGTACTTC.

The rearrangement uses TRBV5-5 and TRBJ1-2; no clear D. CDR3 length equals 15 residues. Germline CDR1 and CDR2: SGHKS and YYEKEE (reference sequence). Trimming pared 1 base from V and 4 bases from J, leaving 14 bases between. CDR3 residues: CASSLTPGPSYGYTF. CDR3 nucleotide sequence: TGTGCCAGCAGCTTGACCCCAGGCCCGAGCTATGGCTACACCTTC.